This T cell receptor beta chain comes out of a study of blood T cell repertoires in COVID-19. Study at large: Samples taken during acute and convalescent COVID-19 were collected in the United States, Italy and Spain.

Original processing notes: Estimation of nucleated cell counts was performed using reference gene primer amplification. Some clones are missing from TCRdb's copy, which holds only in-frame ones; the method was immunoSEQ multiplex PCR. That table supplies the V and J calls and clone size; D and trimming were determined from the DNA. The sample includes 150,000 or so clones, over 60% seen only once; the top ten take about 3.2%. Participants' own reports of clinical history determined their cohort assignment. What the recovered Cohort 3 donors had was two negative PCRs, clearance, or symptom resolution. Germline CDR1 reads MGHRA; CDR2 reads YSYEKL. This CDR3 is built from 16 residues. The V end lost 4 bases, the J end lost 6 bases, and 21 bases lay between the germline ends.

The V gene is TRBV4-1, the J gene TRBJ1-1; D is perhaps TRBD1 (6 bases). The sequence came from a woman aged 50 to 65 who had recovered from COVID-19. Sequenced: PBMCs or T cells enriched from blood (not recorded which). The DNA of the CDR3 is TGCGCCAGCAGCCCGCCTCGCGGGGGGGGCGATGCTGAAGCTTTCTTT. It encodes CASSPPRGGGDAEAFF.